This T cell receptor (beta chain) derives from a study of blood T cell repertoires in COVID-19. Whole-study context: There were acute and convalescent COVID-19 samples, and they came from the United States, Italy and Spain. From T cells, B-cell-depleted T cells, or PBMCs came the material, which was cDNA or gDNA.

Clones were sequenced by immunoSEQ multiplex PCR, and TCRdb holds only the in-frame ones, with some missing. The sample consists of over 300,000 clones, about 82% of them appearing once. This clone was seen only a few times. CDR3 length equals 15 residues. The ends were cut back, 0 bases at V and 3 bases at J, with 11 bases in the middle. Germline assignment: CDR1 LGHNA and CDR2 YSLEER. This clonotype was obtained from a woman aged 45-65 years with acute or convalescent COVID-19. The chain carries TRBV4-3 and TRBJ1-2; the D gene is possibly TRBD1 (6 bases). Material: peripheral blood. The CDR3 nucleotides are TGCGCCAGCAGCCAAGAGTCAGGGGCTTACTATGGCTACACCTTC. Encoded protein: CASSQESGAYYGYTF.